This T cell receptor beta chain appears in the sequencing data of a study of OX40 agonist ivuxolimab in advanced cancers. Clones were sequenced by immunoSEQ multiplex PCR, and TCRdb holds only the in-frame ones, with some missing. This sample has about 16,000 clones, with approximately 86% found just once. The CDR3 runs 13 residues. Per germline, CDR1 SNHLY and CDR2 FYNNEI. Deletions cut 7 bases from V and 1 base from J, with 11 bases between. Patients had blood sampled at baseline and again on cycle 4 day 1 and cycle 7 day 1. The sequences come from CD4+ or CD8+ T cells sorted from blood, collected in a trial of the OX40 agonist ivuxolimab. The TCR comes from an adult with an advanced solid tumor such as melanoma, head and neck, liver or kidney cancer. The gene calls are TRBV2 and TRBJ2-7; unclear D gene. As DNA, the CDR3 is TGTGCCAGCACGCTCAGAGGATCCTACGAGCAGTACTTC. Its translation: CASTLRGSYEQYF. Variable domain in full (rest from reference TRBV2 and TRBJ2-7): EPEVTQTPSHQVTQMGQEVILRCVPISNHLYFYWYRQILGQKVEFLVSFYNNEISEKSEIFDDQFSVERPDGSNFTLKIRSTKLEDSAMYFCASTLRGSYEQYFGPGTRLTVT.